Below, one T cell receptor (beta chain) is given with its context. These data are taken from a study of blood T cell repertoires in COVID-19. Across the whole study: There were acute and convalescent COVID-19 samples, and they came from the United States, Italy and Spain. The cDNA or gDNA used as material had been derived from T cells, B-cell-depleted T cells, or PBMCs.

The germline V gene encodes CDR1 LNHDA and CDR2 SQIVND (reference sequence). This CDR3 has 13 residues. Trimming took off 3 bases at V and 1 base at J, with 6 bases between the two ends. In the original analysis: Nucleated cell number was recorded as an estimate derived from reference gene primer amplification. Assay used: immunoSEQ multiplex PCR; TCRdb lists only in-frame clones, some missing. That table is the source of V, J and clone size, and D and trimming were worked out from the DNA. The data show about 140,000 clones, 75% to 85% seen once. The source of this sequence is an elderly woman with acute or convalescent COVID-19. Material for sequencing was peripheral blood. The rearrangement joins TRBV19 to TRBJ2-5; D gene uncertain. DNA of the CDR3: TGTGCCAGTAGTATCAGGTTCCAAGAGACCCAGTACTTC. It yields the protein CASSIRFQETQYF.